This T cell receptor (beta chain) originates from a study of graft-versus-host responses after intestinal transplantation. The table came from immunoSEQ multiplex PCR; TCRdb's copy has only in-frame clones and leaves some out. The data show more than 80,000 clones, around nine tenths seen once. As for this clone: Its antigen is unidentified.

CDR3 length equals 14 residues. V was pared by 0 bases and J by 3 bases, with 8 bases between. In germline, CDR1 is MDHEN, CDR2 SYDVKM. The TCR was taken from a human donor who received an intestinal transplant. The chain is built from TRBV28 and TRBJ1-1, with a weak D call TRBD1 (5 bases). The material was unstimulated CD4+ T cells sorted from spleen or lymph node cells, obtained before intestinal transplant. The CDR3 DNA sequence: TGTGCCAGCAGTTTATGGAGGGACTACACTGAAGCTTTCTTT. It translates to CASSLWRDYTEAFF.